This T cell receptor beta chain derives from a study of OX40 agonist ivuxolimab in advanced cancers. Germline V gene sequence: CDR1 SNHLY, CDR2 FYNNEI. Trimming shortened V by 4 bases and J by 6 bases, and 13 bases separated the two germline ends. CDR3 length: 13 residues. TCRdb's copy holds only in-frame clones and misses some; the assay was immunoSEQ multiplex PCR. The sample contains some 31,000 clones, about 90% of which appear only once. The sequence derives from an adult with an advanced solid tumor such as melanoma, head and neck, liver or kidney cancer. The chain carries TRBV2 and TRBJ2-7; D is ambiguous. This sample comprised CD4+ or CD8+ T cells sorted from blood, obtained in a trial of the OX40 agonist ivuxolimab. CDR3 in amino acids: CASSGLVKGEQYF. Here the CDR3 DNA reads TGTGCCAGCAGTGGATTAGTCAAGGGCGAGCAGTACTTC.